Listed below are T cell receptor beta chains from one sample, sequenced in a study of blood T cells in healthy people across ages. MiXCR, applied by TCRdb to the 5' RACE reads, yields one record per CDR3 protein. The data contain 800,000 or so distinct CDR3 sequences, roughly 25% of them seen just once; the ten biggest clones take up more than 3%. These data were likewise used in another study, on T cells of mothers and their children.

The sequenced sample was blood. The receptors were sampled from a boy between 10 and 17 years old in good health. CDR3s include the opening cysteine and the closing phenylalanine or tryptophan. D genes are given only for firm matches. Some rows have no size entry. The others give once, few or many, or a class for an expanded clone.

cdr3_nt	cdr3_aa	d_call	clone_size	v_call	j_call
TGCAGCGTTGAAGCCCTTGGGGAAGTTAATGAAAAACTGTTTTTT	CSVEALGEVNEKLFF	NA	NA	TRBV29-1	TRBJ1-4
TGCAGTGCTAGACGGCTAGCGGGTACATACGAGCAGTACTTC	CSARRLAGTYEQYF	TRBD2	many	TRBV20-1	TRBJ2-7
TGTGCCAGCAGTTACTCCGGGACCGGCTACGAGCAGTACTTC	CASSYSGTGYEQYF	NA	NA	TRBV6-5	TRBJ2-7
TGTGCCTGCAGCTTGGAAGGACAGGGAATCTACAATGAGCAGTTCTTC	CACSLEGQGIYNEQFF	TRBD1	few	TRBV5-6	TRBJ2-1
TGTGCCATCAGTGAGGCGGAGACCCAGTACTTC	CAISEAETQYF	NA	few	TRBV10-3	TRBJ2-5
TGTGCCAGCAGATTCAGGGATCAAAGCAATCAGCCCCAGCATTTT	CASRFRDQSNQPQHF	NA	many	TRBV12-3/TRBV12-4	TRBJ1-5
TGCAGTGCCCCACAGGTAGCGGATAGCACAGATACGCAGTATTTT	CSAPQVADSTDTQYF	NA	few	TRBV20-1	TRBJ2-3
TGTGCCAGCAGCTCCCCTCAGGGTTCCTACAATGAGCAGTTCTTC	CASSSPQGSYNEQFF	NA	NA	TRBV11-1	TRBJ2-1
TGCGCCAGCAGCTTATTTGGACAGGGGGTTGCTGGGGCCAACGTCCTGACTTTC	CASSLFGQGVAGANVLTF	TRBD1	NA	TRBV5-1	TRBJ2-6
TGTGCCAGCAGCCTACGACTTAAGCAAGAGACCCAGTACTTC	CASSLRLKQETQYF	NA	NA	TRBV7-2	TRBJ2-5
TGTGCCAGCAGCCCCACAGGGGCGAATAACTATGGCTACACCTTC	CASSPTGANNYGYTF	TRBD1	few	TRBV7-2	TRBJ1-2
TGCAGCGTTGGTGGCGCCGCGGGATTCTACAATGAGCAGTTCTTC	CSVGGAAGFYNEQFF	NA	NA	TRBV29-1	TRBJ2-1
TGCAGCGCCGACAGGTACACTGAAGCTTTCTTT	CSADRYTEAFF	NA	NA	TRBV20-1	TRBJ1-1
TGTGCCAGCAGCGTAGGGGGGCGGTACGAGCAGTACTTC	CASSVGGRYEQYF	NA	few	TRBV9	TRBJ2-7
TGTGCCAGCAGTCCCCTCCGGGGGAACACTGAAGCTTTCTTT	CASSPLRGNTEAFF	NA	few	TRBV6-2/TRBV6-3	TRBJ1-1
TGTGCCAGCTCTAGGGTGGGTTATCGTAACGCCTACGAGCAGTACTTC	CASSRVGYRNAYEQYF	NA	NA	TRBV12-3/TRBV12-4	TRBJ2-7
TGTGCCAGCTTCTCTCGTCCGGGACAGGGCAATGAGCAGTTCTTC	CASFSRPGQGNEQFF	TRBD1	NA	TRBV6-1	TRBJ2-1
TGCGCCAGCAGCTTGGGGACTAGCGGGATTCGGGGCTCCTACGAGCAGTACTTC	CASSLGTSGIRGSYEQYF	TRBD2	few	TRBV5-1	TRBJ2-7
TGCGCCAGCAGCCAAGATCGAGCGGGAGGTAAAGAGACCCAGTACTTC	CASSQDRAGGKETQYF	TRBD2	NA	TRBV4-1	TRBJ2-5
TGCAGCGTTGACGGGAAACGCAGGAGCCGACAAGAGACCCAGTACTTC	CSVDGKRRSRQETQYF	NA	few	TRBV29-1	TRBJ2-5
TGCAGTGCTCCGATCTCTGGAAACACCATATATTTT	CSAPISGNTIYF	NA	many	TRBV20-1	TRBJ1-3
TGCGCCAGCAGCTTGTCCCAGGGGAGCTCCTACGAGCAGTACTTC	CASSLSQGSSYEQYF	NA	NA	TRBV5-1	TRBJ2-7
TGTGCCAGCAGTTCCGGGACAGGGTATTCCTATGGCTACACCTTC	CASSSGTGYSYGYTF	TRBD1	few	TRBV28	TRBJ1-2
TGTGCCAGCAGCTTATTGTTGACTACCGGTGGGGACAATGAGCAGTTCTTC	CASSLLLTTGGDNEQFF	NA	NA	TRBV7-9	TRBJ2-1
TGTGCCAGCAGCTTAGGTCCCTACAGGGGATCTGGGGCCAACGTCCTGACTTTC	CASSLGPYRGSGANVLTF	TRBD1	few	TRBV7-2	TRBJ2-6
TGTGCCAGCAGCCAGGAGGGAGCTACAACTAATGAAAAACTGTTTTTT	CASSQEGATTNEKLFF	NA	many	TRBV4-2	TRBJ1-4
TGTGCCAGCGGAGGGGGAGGTAGCGGACCTTCGGATACGCAGTATTTT	CASGGGGSGPSDTQYF	NA	few	TRBV7-9	TRBJ2-3